The rows below give T cell receptor beta chains drawn from one sample of a study of pediatric ulcerative colitis. The method was immunoSEQ multiplex PCR; TCRdb's version includes in-frame clones alone and lacks a portion of them. The repertoire has about 36,000 clones, roughly 80% of them found once; the top ten carry approximately 25%. The sequenced sample was blood. These receptors all stem from a girl aged 10 to 17 with moderate ulcerative colitis. CDR3s include the opening cysteine and the closing phenylalanine or tryptophan.

J | V | CDR3
TRBJ1-5 | TRBV18 | CASSPGGQGKSQHF
TRBJ2-1 | TRBV19 | CASSIGHGRTYLFF
TRBJ2-5 | TRBV30 | CAWSALTQETQYF
TRBJ2-7 | TRBV15 | CATSLRVGQQYF
TRBJ2-7 | TRBV19 | CASSMVVFGVYEQYF
TRBJ2-7 | TRBV15 | CATSRDPQIYEQYF
TRBJ2-1 | TRBV20-1 | CSARRTSEQFF
TRBJ2-1 | TRBV5-1 | CASHESGGVEGEQFF
TRBJ1-1 | TRBV7-9 | CASSSAGTFLRDTEAFF
TRBJ2-5 | TRBV5-6 | CASSFTGTSGGDQYF
TRBJ1-2 | TRBV7-9 | CAGNPGGFDYGYTF
TRBJ2-6 | TRBV5-6 | CASSSFLGRDRGANVLTF
TRBJ1-3 | TRBV7-2 | CASTLDSASGNTIYF
TRBJ2-1 | TRBV2 | CASSFTGTGGFNEQFF
TRBJ1-5 | TRBV6-1 | CASIWQYGEPQHF
TRBJ2-7 | TRBV5-6 | CASSPQSGGFSYEQYF
TRBJ2-7 | TRBV6-5 | CASSYSRDSYEQYF
TRBJ2-7 | TRBV19 | CASSIGSGAYYEQYF
TRBJ1-1 | TRBV18 | CASSPAREGAEAFF
TRBJ1-5 | TRBV19 | CASSIFGTAGNQPQHF
TRBJ1-1 | TRBV11-2 | CASSPGVTEAFF
TRBJ2-1 | TRBV4-1 | CASSLGTPDTYNEQFF
TRBJ2-3 | TRBV4-1 | CASSLRDPRSTDTQYF
TRBJ2-3 | TRBV5-1 | CASSFRTSGSTDTQYF
TRBJ2-7 | TRBV7-2 | CASSFGTGDTYEQYF
TRBJ2-1 | TRBV9 | CASSARTSGVRNEQFF
TRBJ2-7 | TRBV5-4 | CASSLNRGGGYEQYF
TRBJ1-1 | TRBV19 | CASPPWDTEAFF
TRBJ2-1 | TRBV7-9 | CASSFLTGVVNEQFF
TRBJ2-1 | TRBV7-6 | CASSLLTSGRAARSYNEQFF
TRBJ1-1 | TRBV21-1 | CASSKRGRGTEAFF
TRBJ2-5 | TRBV7-8 | CASSLAPWGARGETQYF
TRBJ2-3 | TRBV11-2 | CASSLGGLAGADTQYF
TRBJ2-3 | TRBV7-2 | CASSLSRTPDTQYF
TRBJ1-2 | TRBV28 | CASSSPRGGFYGYTF
TRBJ2-1 | TRBV27 | CASSIPTGSYNEQFF